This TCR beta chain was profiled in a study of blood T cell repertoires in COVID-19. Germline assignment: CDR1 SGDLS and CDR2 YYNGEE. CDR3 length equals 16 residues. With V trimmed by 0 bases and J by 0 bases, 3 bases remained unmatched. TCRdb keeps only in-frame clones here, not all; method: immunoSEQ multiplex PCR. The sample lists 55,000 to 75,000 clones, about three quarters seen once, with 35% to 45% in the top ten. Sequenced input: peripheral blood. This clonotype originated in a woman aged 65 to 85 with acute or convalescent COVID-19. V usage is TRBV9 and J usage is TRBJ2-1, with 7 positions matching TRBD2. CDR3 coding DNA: TGTGCCAGCAGCGTAGGCGGGAGTAGCTCCTACAATGAGCAGTTCTTC. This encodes CASSVGGSSSYNEQFF.